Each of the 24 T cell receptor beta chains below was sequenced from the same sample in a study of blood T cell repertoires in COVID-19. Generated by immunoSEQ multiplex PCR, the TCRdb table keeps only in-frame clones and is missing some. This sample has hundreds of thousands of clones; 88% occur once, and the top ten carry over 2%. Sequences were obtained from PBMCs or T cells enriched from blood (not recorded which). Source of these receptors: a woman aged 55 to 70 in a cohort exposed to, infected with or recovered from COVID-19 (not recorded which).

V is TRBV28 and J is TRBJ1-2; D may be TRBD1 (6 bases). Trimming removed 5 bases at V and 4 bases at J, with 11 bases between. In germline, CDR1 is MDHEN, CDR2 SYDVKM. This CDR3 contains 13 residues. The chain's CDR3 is CASSRQESYGYTF. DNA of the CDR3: TGTGCCAGCAGTCGACAGGAATCCTATGGCTACACCTTC.

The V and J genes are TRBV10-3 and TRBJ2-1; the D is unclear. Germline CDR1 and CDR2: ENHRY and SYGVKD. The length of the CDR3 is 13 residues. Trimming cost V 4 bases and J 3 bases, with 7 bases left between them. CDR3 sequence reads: CAISVQNYNEQFF. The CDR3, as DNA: TGTGCCATCAGTGTTCAGAACTACAATGAGCAGTTCTTC.

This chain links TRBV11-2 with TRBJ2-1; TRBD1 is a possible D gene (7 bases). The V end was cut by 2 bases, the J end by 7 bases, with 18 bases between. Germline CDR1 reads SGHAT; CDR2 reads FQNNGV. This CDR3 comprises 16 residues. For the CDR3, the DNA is TGTGCCAGCAGCTTATTCCAGACAGGGAGGTGGAATGAGCAGTTCTTC. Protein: CASSLFQTGRWNEQFF.

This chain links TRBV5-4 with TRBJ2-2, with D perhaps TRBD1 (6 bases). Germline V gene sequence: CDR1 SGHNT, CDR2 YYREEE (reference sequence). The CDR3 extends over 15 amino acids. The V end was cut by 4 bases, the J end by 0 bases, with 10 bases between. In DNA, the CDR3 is TGTGCCAGCAGCCGCACAGGGACGAACACCGGGGAGCTGTTTTTT. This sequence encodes CASSRTGTNTGELFF.

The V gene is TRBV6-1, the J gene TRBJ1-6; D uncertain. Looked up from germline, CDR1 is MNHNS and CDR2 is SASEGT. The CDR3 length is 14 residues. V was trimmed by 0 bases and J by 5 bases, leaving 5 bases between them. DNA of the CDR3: TGTGCCAGCAGTGAAGCGACAAATAATTCACCCCTCCACTTT. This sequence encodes CASSEATNNSPLHF.

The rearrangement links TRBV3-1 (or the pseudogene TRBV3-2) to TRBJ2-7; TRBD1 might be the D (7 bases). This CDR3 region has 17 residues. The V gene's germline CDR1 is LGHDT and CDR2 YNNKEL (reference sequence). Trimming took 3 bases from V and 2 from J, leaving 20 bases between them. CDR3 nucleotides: TGTGCCAGCAGCCAGGGAGGAGCGGAGGGGGCCCCCTACGAGCAGTACTTC. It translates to CASSQGGAEGAPYEQYF.

This chain's CDR3 is CASSPGLTGELFF. The CDR3 nucleotides read TGTGCCAGCAGCCCAGGCCTCACCGGGGAGCTGTTTTTT. J is TRBJ2-2 and V is TRBV2; D gene unclear. CDR3 length: 13 residues. From germline, CDR1 is SNHLY and CDR2 FYNNEI. V was pared by 6 bases and J by 4 bases, with 9 bases between.

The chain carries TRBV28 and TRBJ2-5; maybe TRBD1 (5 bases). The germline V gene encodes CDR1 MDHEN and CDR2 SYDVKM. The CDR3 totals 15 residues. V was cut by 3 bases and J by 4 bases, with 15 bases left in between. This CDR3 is CASSLIGVGRETQYF. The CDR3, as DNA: TGTGCCAGCAGTTTGATAGGGGTCGGGCGAGAGACCCAGTACTTC. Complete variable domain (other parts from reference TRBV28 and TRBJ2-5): DVKVTQSSRYLVKRTGEKVFLECVQDMDHENMFWYRQDPGLGLRLIYFSYDVKMKEKGDIPEGYSVSREKKERFSLILESASTNQTSMYLCASSLIGVGRETQYFGPGTRLLVL.

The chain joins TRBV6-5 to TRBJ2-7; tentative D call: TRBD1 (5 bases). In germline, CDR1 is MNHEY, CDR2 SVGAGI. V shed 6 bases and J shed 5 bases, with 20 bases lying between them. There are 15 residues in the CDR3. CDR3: CASSRQIGLPNEQYF. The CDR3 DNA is TGTGCCAGCAGCCGACAGATAGGGTTACCCAACGAGCAGTACTTC.

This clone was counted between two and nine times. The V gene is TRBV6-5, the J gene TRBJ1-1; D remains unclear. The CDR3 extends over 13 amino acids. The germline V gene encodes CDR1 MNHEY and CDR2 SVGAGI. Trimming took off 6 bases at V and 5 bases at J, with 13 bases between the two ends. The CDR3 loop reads CASSSAIGTEAFF. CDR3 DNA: TGTGCCAGCAGCTCCGCAATCGGGACTGAAGCTTTCTTT.

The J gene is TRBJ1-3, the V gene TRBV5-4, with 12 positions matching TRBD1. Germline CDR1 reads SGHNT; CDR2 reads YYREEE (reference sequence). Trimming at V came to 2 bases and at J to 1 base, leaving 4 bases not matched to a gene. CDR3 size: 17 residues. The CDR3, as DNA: TGTGCCAGCAGCTTAAGGGACAGGGGGCAATCTGGAAACACCATATATTTT. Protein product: CASSLRDRGQSGNTIYF.

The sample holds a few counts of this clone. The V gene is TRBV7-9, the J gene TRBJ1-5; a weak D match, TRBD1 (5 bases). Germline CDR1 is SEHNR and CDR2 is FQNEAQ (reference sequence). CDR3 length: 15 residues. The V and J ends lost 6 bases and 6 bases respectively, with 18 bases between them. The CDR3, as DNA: TGTGCCAGCAGGTTCCCGGGCAGGGAGGTTCAGCCCCAGCATTTT. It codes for CASRFPGREVQPQHF.

In DNA, the CDR3 is TGTGCCTGGAGTGTAAAGGGGCCCGCCAAAAACATTCAGTACTTC. Protein sequence: CAWSVKGPAKNIQYF. The chain links TRBV30 to TRBJ2-4, with a weak D call TRBD1 (5 bases). Germline-derived CDR1 and CDR2 are GTSNPN and SVGIG (reference sequence). The CDR3 length is 15 residues. Trimming removed 0 bases at V and 1 base at J, with 10 bases between.

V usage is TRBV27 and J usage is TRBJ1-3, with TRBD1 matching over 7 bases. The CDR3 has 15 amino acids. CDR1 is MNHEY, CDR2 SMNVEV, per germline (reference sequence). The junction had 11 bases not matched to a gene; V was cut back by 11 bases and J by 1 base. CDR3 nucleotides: TGTGCCTCCCGAATGAGGGGGCTTTCTGGAAACACCATATATTTT. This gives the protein CASRMRGLSGNTIYF.

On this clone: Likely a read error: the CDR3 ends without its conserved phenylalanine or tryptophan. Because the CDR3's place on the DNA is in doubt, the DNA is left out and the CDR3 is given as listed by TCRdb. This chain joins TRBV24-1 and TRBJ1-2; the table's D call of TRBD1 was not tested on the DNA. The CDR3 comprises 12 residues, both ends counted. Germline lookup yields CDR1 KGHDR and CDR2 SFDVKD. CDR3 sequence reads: CATDTRRGRGVC.

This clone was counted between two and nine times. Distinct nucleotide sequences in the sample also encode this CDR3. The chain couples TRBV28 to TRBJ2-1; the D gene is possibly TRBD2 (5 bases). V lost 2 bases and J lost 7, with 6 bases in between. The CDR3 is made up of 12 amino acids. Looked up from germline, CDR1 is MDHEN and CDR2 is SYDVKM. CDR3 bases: TGTGCCAGCAGTTTACGGGGTAATGAGCAGTTCTTC. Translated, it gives CASSLRGNEQFF.

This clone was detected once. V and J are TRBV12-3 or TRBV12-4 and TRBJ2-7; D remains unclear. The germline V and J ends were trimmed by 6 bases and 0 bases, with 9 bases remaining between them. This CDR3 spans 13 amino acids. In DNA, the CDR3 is TGTGCCAGCAGCCACAAAAACTCCTACGAGCAGTACTTC. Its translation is CASSHKNSYEQYF.

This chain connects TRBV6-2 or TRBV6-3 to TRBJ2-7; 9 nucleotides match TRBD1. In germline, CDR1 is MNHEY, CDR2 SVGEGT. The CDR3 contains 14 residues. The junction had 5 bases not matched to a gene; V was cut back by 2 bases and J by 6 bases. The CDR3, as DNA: TGTGCCAGCAGTTACGGGACAGGGTTTTCCGAGCAGTACTTC. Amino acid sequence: CASSYGTGFSEQYF.

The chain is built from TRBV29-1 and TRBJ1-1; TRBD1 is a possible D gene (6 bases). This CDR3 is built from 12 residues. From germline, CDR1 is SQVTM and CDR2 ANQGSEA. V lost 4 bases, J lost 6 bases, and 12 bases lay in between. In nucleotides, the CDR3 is TGCAGCGTTGCTTTTGACAGGTCTGAAGCTTTCTTT. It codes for CSVAFDRSEAFF.

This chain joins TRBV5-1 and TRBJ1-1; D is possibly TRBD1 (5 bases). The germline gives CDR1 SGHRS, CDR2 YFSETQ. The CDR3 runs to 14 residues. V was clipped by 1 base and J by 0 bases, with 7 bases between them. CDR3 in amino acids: CASSLPGMNTEAFF. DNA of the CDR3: TGCGCCAGCAGCTTGCCAGGGATGAACACTGAAGCTTTCTTT.

The CDR3 DNA reads TGTGCCAGCATAAGCGGGACCAGCAATGAGCAGTTCTTC. This translates into CASISGTSNEQFF. The chain employs TRBV28 and TRBJ2-1; 7 bases are a match to TRBD2. Germline CDR1 reads MDHEN; CDR2 reads SYDVKM. This CDR3 has 13 residues. J lost 6 bases, V lost 7 bases, and 6 bases had no gene match. Variable domain in full (rest from reference TRBV28 and TRBJ2-1): DVKVTQSSRYLVKRTGEKVFLECVQDMDHENMFWYRQDPGLGLRLIYFSYDVKMKEKGDIPEGYSVSREKKERFSLILESASTNQTSMYLCASISGTSNEQFFGPGTRLTVL.

The chain's CDR3 is CASSLRPQGHTGELFF. DNA of the CDR3: TGTGCCAGCAGCTTACGTCCGCAGGGGCACACCGGGGAGCTGTTTTTT. The rearrangement uses TRBV11-2 and TRBJ2-2; perhaps TRBD1 as D (6 bases). With 2 bases removed from V and 3 bases from J, the gap between germline ends came to 13 bases. CDR1 and CDR2 (germline): SGHAT, FQNNGV. This CDR3 is 16 amino acids long.

As DNA, the CDR3 is TGTGCCAGCAGCGTAGGGGGACAGGGCACCGGGGAGCTGTTTTTT. Its translation: CASSVGGQGTGELFF. The chain carries TRBV9 and TRBJ2-2; the match to TRBD1 covers 9 bases. Losses at the gene ends were 0 bases for V and 4 bases for J; bases not matched to a gene: 1. The germline CDR1 and CDR2 sequences are SGDLS and YYNGEE. The CDR3 length is 15 residues.

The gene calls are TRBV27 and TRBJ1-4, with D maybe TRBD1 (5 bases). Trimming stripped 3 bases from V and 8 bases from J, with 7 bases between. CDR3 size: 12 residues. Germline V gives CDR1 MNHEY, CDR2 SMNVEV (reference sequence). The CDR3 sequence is CASSLEGEKLFF. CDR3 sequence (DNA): TGTGCCAGCAGTTTGGAGGGGGAAAAACTGTTTTTT.